These T cell receptor beta chains were read from a single sample in a study of shared clonotypes between healthy human individuals. Repertoires were generated with immunoSEQ multiplex PCR, while TCRdb's copy carries only in-frame clones and drops some. This sample yields roughly 1,800,000 clones, of which about 94% are seen a single time; roughly 1.2% belongs to the top ten. Input material: naive CD8+ T cells sorted from blood. These receptor sequences come from a man between 18 and 29 years old in good health. Each CDR3 is given with its conserved first and last residue.

j_call	v_call	cdr3_aa
TRBJ2-1	TRBV10-3	CAISRDRGLYNEQFF
TRBJ2-3	TRBV30	CAWSVISTQDTQYF
TRBJ2-7	TRBV21-1	CASSTQTKLHEQYF
TRBJ2-3	TRBV27	CASRGRVAGTDTQYF
TRBJ2-7	TRBV27	CASSPRQGPYEQYF
TRBJ1-6	TRBV4-1	CASSQVGGQGNSPLHF
TRBJ2-7	TRBV4-3	CASSPLAGLREEQYF
TRBJ2-7	TRBV5-1	CASRDSKSSYEQYF
TRBJ1-2	TRBV9	CASSVNPVSGGLDYGYTF
TRBJ2-2	TRBV6-1	CASSFTTGELFF
TRBJ2-3	TRBV9	CASSPGGGTDTQYF
TRBJ1-5	TRBV9	CASSVGGGTQPQHF
TRBJ2-1	TRBV29-1	CSVLAGGPVEQFF
TRBJ2-7	TRBV27	CASGPGYEQYF
TRBJ1-5	TRBV7-9	CASSLEHRVDISNQPQHF
TRBJ2-1	TRBV5-6	CASSVGLAGIYNEQFF
TRBJ2-5	TRBV5-8	CASSSGQGAQETQYF
TRBJ2-7	TRBV9	CASSVDGQPSYEQYF
TRBJ2-7	TRBV7-6	CASSLRLAYEQYF
TRBJ1-5	TRBV11-3	CASSLEAPHQGGPGQPQHF
TRBJ2-4	TRBV2	CASTPRTTENIQYF
TRBJ1-2	TRBV19	CASSGRWDSLLGYTF
TRBJ2-3	TRBV2	CASSELSGTGTDTQYF
TRBJ2-2	TRBV7-9	CASSLVGSNTGELFF
TRBJ2-3	TRBV7-9	CASSWGPVQYF
TRBJ2-4	TRBV7-9	CASSFGDNIQYF
TRBJ2-1	TRBV5-4	CASSLDGSSYNEQFF
TRBJ2-3	TRBV15	CATSRALATSTDTQYF
TRBJ1-5	TRBV6-5	CASSLGTRNQPQHF
TRBJ2-2	TRBV5-6	CASSKIGRGTGELFF
TRBJ2-7	TRBV13	CASRNVGTSGHYEQYF
TRBJ2-2	TRBV27	CATSVGARTGELFF
TRBJ2-7	TRBV5-1	CASSLGVGYEQYF
TRBJ1-5	TRBV4-1	CASSQAPGMAQPQHF
TRBJ2-3	TRBV11-2	CASSEGSLMADTQYF
TRBJ2-3	TRBV30	CAWSWAGNTDTQYF
TRBJ1-4	TRBV30	CAWRGDRGHINEKLFF
TRBJ2-7	TRBV6-1	CASSELQASEQYF
TRBJ2-2	TRBV5-8	CASSFMGGELFF
TRBJ2-1	TRBV29-1	CSVEVGEVGQFF
TRBJ2-1	TRBV13	CASSLKTLTYNEQFF
TRBJ2-7	TRBV30	CAWSETGSEQYF
TRBJ1-1	TRBV5-6	CASSLEMGSNTEAFF